The rows below give T cell receptor beta chains drawn from one sample of a study of blood T cell repertoires in COVID-19. TCRdb keeps only in-frame clones here, not all; method: immunoSEQ multiplex PCR. The sample consists of tens of thousands of clones, approximately 85% of them appearing once. The material sequenced was peripheral blood. Every receptor here comes from a human donor in a cohort sampled during active COVID-19. Both conserved end residues are trimmed from each CDR3. Fields, in order: J gene, V gene, clone size, CDR3 protein. The size entry is marked missing in some rows and otherwise reads once, few, many or a size class.

TRBJ2-1 TRBV5-4 NA ASSRGTVNNYNEQF
TRBJ2-3 TRBV3-1/TRBV3-2 NA ASSQGLAATDTQY
TRBJ2-7 TRBV5-1 NA ASKAGEDEQY
TRBJ1-5 TRBV19 NA ASSILGTGRQPQH
TRBJ2-1 TRBV4-3 NA ASSQTPLAGVGNEQF
TRBJ1-3 TRBV7-6 NA ASSLGRRGTERNTIY
TRBJ2-7 TRBV5-1 NA ASSLVASGSSYEQY
TRBJ2-3 TRBV5-1 NA ASSLQGARGDTQY
TRBJ2-1 TRBV2 NA ASRVDRGTYNEQF
TRBJ2-1 TRBV5-4 NA ASSFGALDEQF
TRBJ2-6 TRBV30 NA AWSEGQRYFYSGANVLT
TRBJ1-1 TRBV5-1 once ASSIQGAGTEAF
TRBJ2-7 TRBV7-2 NA ASSLMRPKSAYEQY
TRBJ2-3 TRBV18 NA ASSPLYSGKDTQY
TRBJ2-1 TRBV2 few ASSEAGVAYNEQF
TRBJ2-1 TRBV4-3 once ASSPTSGSYNEQF
TRBJ1-2 TRBV19 NA ASSKAYTGVNYGYT
TRBJ2-3 TRBV5-4 NA ASSYVGGVDTQY
TRBJ2-7 TRBV7-2 NA ASSLADSSTYEQY
TRBJ2-7 TRBV7-8 once ASSITAARDSGQY
TRBJ1-2 TRBV5-1 NA ASSLSDNSYGYT
TRBJ1-1 TRBV19 NA ASSTQGIYEAF
TRBJ2-5 TRBV19 NA ASSIKLAARRETQY
TRBJ2-1 TRBV7-3 once ASSSIAVPGWNEQF
TRBJ2-5 TRBV5-1 NA ASSLGGGGETQY
TRBJ1-2 TRBV7-9 NA ASSHRSVTGSGYT
TRBJ1-6 TRBV5-1 NA ASSADRADSPLH
TRBJ1-2 TRBV4-3 NA ASSQDGGGQAYGYT
TRBJ2-1 TRBV6-2/TRBV6-3 NA ASSYETSGANEQF
TRBJ2-7 TRBV5-4 NA ASSSGTDYEQY
TRBJ2-2 TRBV11-3 NA ASSLASRPGELF
TRBJ2-1 TRBV19 NA ASSRRDGYNEQF
TRBJ2-1 TRBV18 NA ASSPGTGGLNEQF
TRBJ2-7 TRBV28 NA ASSLKRFEQY
TRBJ1-4 TRBV12-3/TRBV12-4 NA ASSSISNEKLF
TRBJ2-1 TRBV29-1 NA SALGTSGSYNEQF
TRBJ2-3 TRBV28 NA ASTLTSSDTQY
TRBJ2-7 TRBV5-1 once ASSLARGASYEQY
TRBJ2-7 TRBV30 NA AWSAGLAGEEQY
TRBJ1-3 TRBV7-9 NA ASSPRTGGDFGNTIY
TRBJ1-1 TRBV18 few ASSPLSPGQGAGTEAF
TRBJ2-2 TRBV6-2/TRBV6-3 once ASSLPGGGRELF
TRBJ2-6 TRBV6-6 NA ASSYTRGQANVLT
TRBJ1-3 TRBV7-2 NA ASSLEHLGNTIY
TRBJ2-1 TRBV3-1/TRBV3-2 NA ASSQDLLSYNEQF
TRBJ2-2 TRBV19 NA ASSSPGHQPGGELF
TRBJ1-3 TRBV18 NA ASSPPTLTSGNTIY
TRBJ1-3 TRBV11-3 once ASSSPDRAYSGNTIY
TRBJ1-2 TRBV29-1 NA SVGVGDYGYT
TRBJ1-3 TRBV5-1 once ASSLDRSGNTIY
TRBJ1-6 TRBV30 NA AWSGGGGDNSPLH
TRBJ2-6 TRBV5-1 few ASSLGQPGSGANVLT